This record covers a single T cell receptor (beta chain). This clonotype has ten or more counts. What antigen it recognizes has not been identified. Base qualities are not provided; no much larger clone lies one nucleotide away. This entry comes from a study of T-cell reconstitution after alpha-beta-depleted transplantation in children (dated by TCRdb to about 2016). As for the study more broadly: Using TCR repertoire profiling, the study followed T-cell immune reconstitution in a quantitative way in children after TCRalphabeta/CD19-depleted allogeneic hematopoietic cell transplantation.

Summary of the overall study and its limitations: Over the following months the frequencies of hyperexpanded clones went down, and after one year T-cell counts and TCRbeta diversity were mostly credited to newly produced T cells. In some patients, the high TCRbeta diversity seen at day 60 was put down to recipient T cells and intrathymic progenitors that had survived conditioning. The apparently early alphabetaT-cell count recovery about two months after transplant was reportedly dependent on only several hundred rapidly expanded clones derived from non-depleted graft cells.

Interpreted using the paper, the treatment or condition label stands for: allogeneic hematopoietic cell transplantation with graft depleted of TCRalphabeta T cells and CD19 B cells. TCRalphabeta/CD19-depleted allogeneic hematopoietic cell grafts were given to the transplant recipients, all of whom were children. Library preparation used PCR. The sequencer was an Illumina HiSeq 2500. To normalize quantification of the TCRbeta repertoire, the TCR libraries were built with molecular barcoding that relied on unique molecular identifiers. Through fastp at Q25 and MiXCR, TCRdb rebuilt clones from the public reads, retaining in-frame beta chains. Entries are consolidated by CDR3 protein sequence, retaining the most common genes and DNA. This sample comprises about 230,000 distinct CDR3 sequences, around 9.9% of them detected only once. The ten top clones hold about 30% of the sample. The CDR3 covers 14 residues, taking in both the cysteine and the phenylalanine. CDR3 DNA is the only sequence kept; it has 42 bases, read in frame from the first base. CDR1 and CDR2, looked up from the germline V gene, are MNHEY and SVGAGI. V loses 0 bases, J loses 5 bases, and the germline ends lie 10 bases apart.

Source: PBMCs, taken before TCRalphabeta/CD19-depleted stem cell transplant. The sequence derives from a child younger than two with acute myeloid leukemia, due to receive a stem cell transplant. The chain joins TRBV6-5 to TRBJ1-1; a confident D gene designation cannot be given. The DNA reads as follows: TGTGCCAGCAGTTACTCCCACGGTGGGACTGAAGCTTTCTTT. This is translated as CASSYSHGGTEAFF.